This passage covers 8 T cell receptor beta chains from one sample sequenced in a study of CD8+ T cells in alopecia areata (dated by TCRdb to the late 2010s). The method was the immunoSEQ multiplex PCR assay. For TCR sequencing, RNA was extracted from every sample and reverse transcribed into cDNA to serve as template. Sourced from immuneACCESS, this table was stored by TCRdb with only in-frame sequences that have V and J called. A share of the clones is absent; for the studies checked, an unresolved V gene accounts for under half, and the remainder has no known explanation. The sample yields 210,000 or so clones; just over 65% were counted once. The leading ten clones occupy 1% to 1.5% of the sample. The treatment or condition label of this sample denotes: oral pan-JAK inhibitor, 5-10 mg twice daily. Sequencing was performed on CD4+ T cells sorted from blood, taken at week 44, from a patient treated with tofacitinib. Receptors originate from a human donor with alopecia areata.

This chain joins TRBV5-6 and TRBJ1-2; D gene uncertain. The germline V and J ends were trimmed by 4 bases and 4 bases, with 14 bases remaining between them. Germline CDR1 and CDR2: SGHDT and YYEEEE. CDR3 size: 14 residues. The CDR3, as DNA: TGTGCCAGCAGCGCCGGACCGCCGACCTATGGCTACACCTTC. This translates into CASSAGPPTYGYTF.

This clone was counted at least ten times. CDR3: CASSQELDPLGQFF. CDR3 DNA: TGTGCCAGCAGCCAAGAATTGGATCCCCTGGGGCAGTTCTTC. The V gene is TRBV14, the J gene TRBJ2-1; D is unclear. This CDR3 has 14 residues. V lost 0 bases to trimming and J lost 12 bases, with 15 bases between them. The germline V gene has CDR1 SGHDN and CDR2 FVKESK.

This chain uses TRBV5-1 with TRBJ2-1, with a weak D call TRBD1 (7 bases). Germline V gene sequence: CDR1 SGHRS, CDR2 YFSETQ. Trimming removed 8 bases at V and 5 bases at J, with 23 bases between. There are 16 residues in the CDR3. CDR3 sequence (DNA): TGCGCCAGTCGGGGTTGGAGGGGGCTCGACAACAATGAGCAGTTCTTC. This translates into CASRGWRGLDNNEQFF.

The chain employs TRBV29-1 and TRBJ1-1, with 9 nucleotides matching TRBD1. V shed 8 bases, J shed 7 bases, and the junction held 14 bases outside the gene matches. Per the germline V gene, CDR1 is SQVTM and CDR2 is ANQGSEA. This CDR3 is built from 14 residues. CDR3 sequence reads: CSTLERQGVREAFF. The CDR3 DNA is TGCAGCACTCTAGAGAGACAGGGGGTTCGTGAAGCTTTCTTT.

This clone was observed a handful of times. The chain links TRBV10-3 to TRBJ2-3; weak D call: TRBD2 (6 bases). Germline V gene lookup returns CDR1 ENHRY and CDR2 SYGVKD. The V end was cut by 7 bases, the J end by 2 bases, with 10 bases between. The CDR3 loop spans 13 amino acids. CDR3 sequence reads: CAINGGNTDTQYF. The CDR3 DNA follows: TGTGCCATCAACGGGGGAAACACAGATACGCAGTATTTT.

The V call is TRBV25-1, the J call TRBJ2-7, with D maybe TRBD1 (5 bases). Germline CDR1 reads MGHDK; CDR2 reads SYGVNS. This CDR3 spans 13 amino acids. Trimming cost V 2 bases and J 7 bases, with 12 bases left between them. DNA for the CDR3: TGTGCCAGCAGTGAAGTAGGGGTTTGGGAGCAGTACTTC. It yields the protein CASSEVGVWEQYF.

The chain recombines TRBV18 with TRBJ1-5, with 8 bases lining up with TRBD1. V lost 5 bases and J lost 4; bases outside the gene matches: 10. CDR1 KGHSH and CDR2 LQKENI come from the germline V gene. The CDR3 is 16 residues long. The CDR3 coding sequence is TGTGCCAGCTCAACCGGACAGGGAAAGATGAATCAGCCCCAGCATTTT. Protein sequence: CASSTGQGKMNQPQHF. The full variable domain, its missing parts supplied by reference TRBV18 and TRBJ1-5, is NAGVMQNPRHLVRRRGQEARLRCSPMKGHSHVYWYRQLPEEGLKFMVYLQKENIIDESGMPKERFSAEFPKEGPSILRIQQVVRGDSAAYFCASSTGQGKMNQPQHFGDGTRLSIL.

The chain carries TRBV4-3 and TRBJ2-2, with 13 bases lining up with TRBD2. The V segment lost 0 bases and the J segment 1 base; nucleotides outside the gene matches: 5. Germline CDR1 and CDR2: LGHNA and YSLEER. CDR3 length: 19 residues. This CDR3 reads CASSQEFGLAGENTGELFF. CDR3 nucleotide sequence: TGCGCCAGCAGCCAAGAGTTCGGACTAGCGGGGGAGAACACCGGGGAGCTGTTTTTT.